This T cell receptor delta chain emerged from a study of Vδ1+ human thymocytes. Whole-study results and caveats: Unlike peripheral blood Vdelta1+ controls, thymic delta-chain sequences included approximately 20% Vdelta2 and few Vdelta3. TRD repertoires were essentially private, unlike widely shared TRG clonotypes. In the thymus, TRG and TRD repertoires looked highly polyclonal with Gaussian CDR3 lengths.

Thymocytes were sorted as CD3+ TCRVdelta1+ TCRVdelta2- after alphabeta T cell depletion. The CDR3 is made up of 24 amino acids. Germline V gives CDR1 TSWWSYY, CDR2 QGS. V dropped 9 bases and J dropped 0 bases, with 44 bases sitting between them. The template was reverse-transcribed extracted RNA. Pooled V-gene forward primers with one constant-region reverse primer generated the CDR3 amplicons by multiplex PCR. TCRdb repeated clone calling on the multiplex PCR reads with CATT. Here the sample spans more than 50,000 delta-chain clones, 15% being singletons. The table lists this clone with a few counts. As yet, its antigen is unknown.

The sequence derives from a boy in the first two years of life who had congenital heart surgery. The sequencing sample was made of Vdelta1+ gamma-delta thymocytes from the thymus. The sample's subset: FACS-sorted CD3+ TCRalphabeta- TCRVdelta1+ TCRVdelta2- thymocytes. The chain uses TRDV1 and TRDJ1, with D perhaps matching TRDD2 or TRDD3 (8 bases each). CDR3 bases: TGTGCTCTAGGACTTCCTACGACAGGTGGCTACTGGAGGGGGATAACGGGCTACACCGATAAACTCATCTTT. This codes for CALGLPTTGGYWRGITGYTDKLIF.